The 24 T cell receptor beta chains below were found in one sample sequenced in a study of blood T cell repertoires in COVID-19. Assay: immunoSEQ multiplex PCR; the TCRdb copy retains only in-frame clones and omits some. The sample lists about 150,000 clones; roughly nine tenths were seen once. Sequencing was performed on PBMCs or T cells enriched from blood (not recorded which). The receptors derive from a woman between 45 and 60 years old who had recovered from COVID-19.

The V and J genes are TRBV19 and TRBJ2-1; 13 bases line up with TRBD2. CDR1 is LNHDA and CDR2 is SQIVND in the germline V gene (reference sequence). The ends lost 2 bases at V and 7 bases at J; junction bases unmatched: 2. This CDR3 has 15 amino acids. The CDR3 loop is CASSIQTSGRNEQFF. CDR3 bases: TGTGCCAGTAGTATACAGACTAGCGGGAGGAATGAGCAGTTCTTC.

The rearrangement joins TRBV5-1 to TRBJ2-7; 9 bases map to TRBD2. The J segment lost 9 bases and the V segment lost 0 bases, leaving 10 bases of the junction unmatched. This CDR3 comprises 15 residues. Germline assignment: CDR1 SGHRS and CDR2 YFSETQ. The CDR3: CASSLAAGLANAQYF. Here the CDR3 DNA reads TGCGCCAGCAGCTTGGCCGCGGGACTAGCTAACGCGCAGTACTTC.

The chain has TRBV19 and TRBJ2-1, with TRBD2 matching 9 bases. Germline trimming cut 5 bases from V and 7 bases from J; bases unmatched to any gene: 9. This CDR3 contains 15 residues. The germline V gene encodes CDR1 LNHDA and CDR2 SQIVND (reference sequence). CDR3 sequence: CASSLGLATGNEQFF. The CDR3 DNA reads as TGTGCCAGTAGTCTCGGACTAGCGACGGGGAATGAGCAGTTCTTC.

The chain recombines TRBV10-2 with TRBJ1-2; a weak D match, TRBD1 (6 bases). V was cut by 6 bases and J by 4 bases, with 12 bases left in between. CDR1 and CDR2 from the germline V gene are WSHSY and SAAADI. The CDR3 has 13 amino acids. As DNA, the CDR3 is TGCGCCAGCAGAGGTGGACAGAGCTATGGCTACACCTTC. Translated, it gives CASRGGQSYGYTF.

This clone appeared a single time. The chain combines TRBV5-1 with TRBJ2-1, with 8 bases aligning to TRBD2. The CDR3 is 18 amino acids. Germline assignment: CDR1 SGHRS and CDR2 YFSETQ. V dropped 5 bases and J dropped 1; count of bases not matched to a gene: 14. CDR3 sequence reads: CASRKAPTSGRSYNEQFF. The CDR3, as DNA: TGCGCCAGCAGAAAGGCGCCCACTAGCGGCCGATCCTACAATGAGCAGTTCTTC. Full variable domain (outside the CDR3, taken from reference TRBV5-1 and TRBJ2-1): KAGVTQTPRYLIKTRGQQVTLSCSPISGHRSVSWYQQTPGQGLQFLFEYFSETQRNKGNFPGRFSGRQFSNSRSEMNVSTLELGDSALYLCASRKAPTSGRSYNEQFFGPGTRLTVL.

This chain links TRBV5-6 with TRBJ2-3; TRBD2 is a possible D gene (5 bases). V lost 4 bases and J 2 bases, leaving 14 bases between the germline ends. Germline CDR1 SGHDT, CDR2 YYEEEE. The CDR3 is 15 amino acids. DNA of the CDR3: TGTGCCAGCAGCCCTACTAGGGTTCTCACAGATACGCAGTATTTT. This codes for CASSPTRVLTDTQYF. Complete variable domain (other parts from reference TRBV5-6 and TRBJ2-3): DAGVTQSPTHLIKTRGQQVTLRCSPKSGHDTVSWYQQALGQGPQFIFQYYEEEERQRGNFPDRFSGHQFPNYSSELNVNALLLGDSALYLCASSPTRVLTDTQYFGPGTRLTVL.

This sequence joins TRBV4-1 and TRBJ1-2; 7 bases are a match to TRBD1. CDR3 length equals 14 residues. The V gene end was trimmed by 4 bases and the J gene end by 3 bases; junction bases not matched to a gene: 5. CDR1 is MGHRA and CDR2 is YSYEKL in the germline V gene. The CDR3 loop reads CASSLRDRDYGYTF. The CDR3, as DNA: TGCGCCAGCAGCCTCCGGGACAGAGACTATGGCTACACCTTC.

The rearrangement links TRBV7-2 to TRBJ2-7, with a possible D match to TRBD1 (5 bases). With 0 bases removed from V and 2 bases from J, the gap between germline ends came to 8 bases. The V gene's germline CDR1 is SGHTA and CDR2 FQGNSA. There are 14 residues in the CDR3. Here the CDR3 reads CASSLAGPAYEQYF. The CDR3 nucleotides are TGTGCCAGCAGCTTAGCGGGGCCTGCCTACGAGCAGTACTTC.

The J gene is TRBJ2-2, the V gene TRBV12-2; TRBD2 is the table's D call, not checked against the DNA. TRBV12-2 is termed a pseudogene. The CDR3 loop spans 20 amino acids. The chain's CDR3 is CASRIEGLAGSLRGSGELFF. As DNA, the CDR3 is TGTGCAAGTCGCATAGAGGGACTAGCGGGGTCCCTTCGAGGGTCCGGGGAGCTGTTTTTT.

The chain recombines TRBV19 with TRBJ2-3, with TRBD2 matching 8 bases. The length of the CDR3 is 18 residues. Germline CDR1 reads LNHDA; CDR2 reads SQIVND (reference sequence). The V and J ends lost 3 bases and 1 base, in that order; junction bases with no gene match: 12. CDR3 region: CASSMATGTRGGTDTQYF. CDR3 bases: TGTGCCAGTAGTATGGCGACCGGGACTAGAGGCGGCACAGATACGCAGTATTTT. Looking up the rest from reference TRBV19 and TRBJ2-3 gives the full variable domain: DGGITQSPKYLFRKEGQNVTLSCEQNLNHDAMYWYRQDPGQGLRLIYYSQIVNDFQKGDIAEGYSVSREKKESFPLTVTSAQKNPTAFYLCASSMATGTRGGTDTQYFGPGTRLTVL.

The chain uses TRBV9 and TRBJ2-1; TRBD1 is a possible D gene (7 bases). Trimming removed 0 bases at V and 7 bases at J, with 20 bases between. This CDR3 region has 17 residues. Germline assignment: CDR1 SGDLS and CDR2 YYNGEE. For the CDR3, the DNA is TGTGCCAGCAGCGTAGAAGGGGGCGGGACCTTATCGAATGAGCAGTTCTTC. Translating it yields CASSVEGGGTLSNEQFF.

The chain employs TRBV2 and TRBJ1-5; 10 nucleotides align to TRBD1. The CDR3 is made up of 18 amino acids. Losses at the gene ends were 5 bases for V and 4 bases for J; bases not matched to a gene: 14. From germline, CDR1 is SNHLY and CDR2 FYNNEI. The CDR3 nucleotides read TGTGCCAGCAGTCTGCGTGTAGGGACAGGGGCCTTTAATCAGCCCCAGCATTTT. Translated, it gives CASSLRVGTGAFNQPQHF. Drawing the rest from reference TRBV2 and TRBJ1-5, the complete variable domain is EPEVTQTPSHQVTQMGQEVILRCVPISNHLYFYWYRQILGQKVEFLVSFYNNEISEKSEIFDDQFSVERPDGSNFTLKIRSTKLEDSAMYFCASSLRVGTGAFNQPQHFGDGTRLSIL.

The chain has TRBV2 and TRBJ2-6; D is possibly TRBD2 (5 bases). V lost 6 bases to trimming and J lost 0 bases, with 9 bases between them. The CDR3 covers 15 residues. Germline assignment: CDR1 SNHLY and CDR2 FYNNEI. CDR3 coding DNA: TGTGCCAGCAGGGAGACTATCTCTGGGGCCAACGTCCTGACTTTC. It codes for CASRETISGANVLTF.

Many counts were recorded for this clone. The chain employs TRBV6-1 and TRBJ2-2; a possible D gene is TRBD1 (6 bases). Trimming stripped 3 bases from V and 1 base from J, with 15 bases between. Germline V gene data show CDR1 as MNHNS and CDR2 as SASEGT. CDR3 length: 17 residues. CDR3 DNA: TGTGCCAGCAGTGATTTTTACAACAGGGTGAACACCGGGGAGCTGTTTTTT. Protein sequence: CASSDFYNRVNTGELFF.

The chain uses TRBV7-6 and TRBJ2-7; TRBD1 matches 9 bases. Germline CDR1 reads SGHVS; CDR2 reads FNYEAQ. Trimming removed 5 bases from V and 2 bases from J; junction bases left unmatched: 10. This CDR3 region has 16 residues. For the CDR3, the DNA is TGTGCCAGCAGCCCTAGGTCCGGACAGGGGCCCTACGAGCAGTACTTC. This translates into CASSPRSGQGPYEQYF.

V and J are TRBV30 and TRBJ2-2, with 11 bases lining up with TRBD2. The J segment lost 7 bases and the V segment lost 4 bases, leaving 11 bases of the junction unmatched. Germline values: CDR1 GTSNPN, CDR2 SVGIG (reference sequence). This CDR3 comprises 16 residues. In DNA, the CDR3 is TGTGCCTGGAACCCACTAGCGGGAGCTTGGGTCGGGGAGCTGTTTTTT. The encoded protein is CAWNPLAGAWVGELFF.

This clone has a single count. V is TRBV11-3 and J is TRBJ2-7; D call uncertain. CDR1 SGHNT and CDR2 YENEEA come from the germline V gene. CDR3 length: 14 amino acids. Trimming took off 1 base at V and 1 base at J, with 8 bases between the two ends. DNA for the CDR3: TGTGCCAGCAGCTTAGGTGGCAGTTCCTACGAGCAGTACTTC. Protein sequence: CASSLGGSSYEQYF. The variable domain in full, completed from reference TRBV11-3 and TRBJ2-7, reads EAGVVQSPRYKIIEKKQPVAFWCNPISGHNTLYWYLQNLGQGPELLIRYENEEAVDDSQLPKDRFSAERLKGVDSTLKIQPAELGDSAVYLCASSLGGSSYEQYFGPGTRLTVT.

The gene calls are TRBV5-1 and TRBJ1-2; D is unresolved. Between the trimmed V and J ends, which lost 1 base and 5 bases, there was a span of 12 bases. The germline V gene encodes CDR1 SGHRS and CDR2 YFSETQ. This CDR3 is built from 14 residues. The CDR3 protein is CASSLWVALYGYTF. The DNA of the CDR3 is TGCGCCAGCAGCTTGTGGGTAGCCTTATATGGCTACACCTTC.

This rearrangement joins TRBV7-2 to TRBJ2-1; D uncertain. This CDR3 has 14 residues. Trimming pared 7 bases from V and 9 bases from J, leaving 19 bases between. Germline V gives CDR1 SGHTA, CDR2 FQGNSA. CDR3: CASNLGPSAGEQFF. In DNA form, the CDR3 reads TGTGCCAGCAACCTAGGTCCTTCAGCTGGTGAGCAGTTCTTC. Together with reference TRBV7-2 and TRBJ2-1, the CDR3 gives the full variable domain: GAGVSQSPSNKVTEKGKDVELRCDPISGHTALYWYRQSLGQGLEFLIYFQGNSAPDKSGLPSDRFSAERTGGSVSTLTIQRTQQEDSAVYLCASNLGPSAGEQFFGPGTRLTVL.

The chain links TRBV3-1 (or the pseudogene TRBV3-2) to TRBJ2-3; D might be TRBD1 (6 bases). The germline gives CDR1 LGHDT, CDR2 YNNKEL (reference sequence). The V and J ends lost 5 bases and 5 bases respectively, with 14 bases between them. The CDR3 has 14 residues. The CDR3 DNA is TGTGCCAGCAGCGCCCCCGGGACACGAGATACGCAGTATTTT. Its protein product is CASSAPGTRDTQYF.

This chain uses TRBV6-2 or TRBV6-3 with TRBJ1-1; D may be TRBD1 (5 bases). The V gene's germline CDR1 is MNHEY and CDR2 SVGEGT. V dropped 4 bases and J dropped 7 bases, with 7 bases sitting between them. The length of the CDR3 is 11 residues. The CDR3 loop reads CASSLGDEAFF. DNA for the CDR3: TGTGCCAGCAGTTTAGGGGATGAAGCTTTCTTT.

This clone was seen a few times. V usage is TRBV30 and J usage is TRBJ2-7; 7 bases agree with TRBD1. Germline CDR1 GTSNPN, CDR2 SVGIG (reference sequence). The CDR3 length is 13 residues. With V trimmed by 0 bases and J by 2 bases, 1 base remained unmatched. CDR3 sequence (DNA): TGTGCCTGGAGTGTAGGACAGGCCTACGAGCAGTACTTC. This codes for CAWSVGQAYEQYF. Together with reference TRBV30 and TRBJ2-7, the CDR3 gives the full variable domain: SQTIHQWPATLVQPVGSPLSLECTVEGTSNPNLYWYRQAAGRGLQLLFYSVGIGQISSEVPQNLSASRPQDRQFILSSKKLLLSDSGFYLCAWSVGQAYEQYFGPGTRLTVT.

The V gene is TRBV30, the J gene TRBJ2-1; a possible D gene is TRBD2 (6 bases). Germline V lookup: CDR1 GTSNPN, CDR2 SVGIG (reference sequence). The CDR3 spans 13 residues. The V end was cut by 5 bases, the J end by 4 bases, with 12 bases between. The CDR3 is CAWVAGSYNEQFF. CDR3 nucleotide sequence: TGTGCCTGGGTCGCGGGGTCTTACAATGAGCAGTTCTTC.

The chain joins TRBV23-1 to TRBJ2-7; D gene ambiguous. TRBV23-1 is reported as an ORF; its role is uncertain. With 5 bases removed from V and 5 bases from J, the gap between germline ends came to 4 bases. The CDR3 covers 10 residues. For the CDR3, the DNA is TGCGCCAGCAGTGGGCACGAGCAGTACTTC. It is translated as CASSGHEQYF.